These 3 T cell receptor beta chains were all obtained from the same sample, sequenced in a study of regulatory T cells in long-lasting Graves disease. Arm-PCR of CDR3 regions and iRepertoire HTBI primers were the basis on which TCR beta libraries were built. TCRdb recomputed calls from the multiplex PCR reads with MiXCR, one row per CDR3 protein. The sample yields about 470,000 distinct CDR3 sequences, under 25% seen once. The time point here: persistent/refractory GD, antithyroid drugs over 5 years with positive TRAb. PBMC RNA was the source of the TCR library. The sample in question was peripheral blood mononuclear cells (PBMCs), obtained when the disease was refractory, from a patient treated with antithyroid drugs. All receptors come from a female donor with Graves disease.

This chain joins TRBV29-1 and TRBJ2-2; the match to TRBD1 covers 9 bases. Unmatched junction bases numbered 7, after V lost 7 bases and J lost 1 base. This CDR3 region has 15 residues. The germline gives CDR1 SQVTM, CDR2 ANQGSEA. DNA for the CDR3: TGCAGCGCCCGGGACAGGGTTTGGAACACCGGGGAGCTGTTTTTT. This translates into CSARDRVWNTGELFF.

This clonotype was counted a few times. This chain uses TRBV20-1 with TRBJ2-7; TRBD2 matches 10 bases. Per germline, CDR1 DFQATT and CDR2 SNEGSKA (reference sequence). There are 17 residues in the CDR3. V was clipped by 1 base and J by 6 bases; unmatched bases: 15. CDR3 region: CSARVSSSGSNLPEQYF. The DNA for the CDR3 is TGCAGTGCTAGAGTTTCCTCTAGCGGGAGTAACCTCCCCGAGCAGTACTTC.

This clonotype was recorded a few times. The chain recombines TRBV5-1 with TRBJ1-2, with 7 bases fitting TRBD1. The CDR3 loop spans 13 amino acids. The V gene's germline CDR1 is SGHRS and CDR2 YFSETQ. V dropped 0 bases and J dropped 7; count of bases not matched to a gene: 3. Written as DNA, the CDR3 is TGCGCCAGCAGCTTGGAGACAGGGTTTGGCTACACCTTC. Its translation: CASSLETGFGYTF.